The 7 T cell receptor beta chains below were found in one sample sequenced in a study of T cell changes during pregnancy in multiple sclerosis. Method: immunoSEQ multiplex PCR; TCRdb's copy keeps in-frame clones and lacks some. This sample has roughly 100,000 clones; around 90% occur once, and the top ten carry over 1.5%. This material consisted of peripheral blood, taken before pregnancy. The receptors derive from a female donor with multiple sclerosis, enrolled in a pregnancy study.

The rearrangement uses TRBV7-3 and TRBJ2-6; TRBD2 is a possible D gene (5 bases). V lost 4 bases, J lost 1 base, and 8 bases lay in between. The CDR3 length is 15 residues. The germline gives CDR1 SGHTA, CDR2 FQGTGA. CDR3: CASSSGGSGANVLTF. CDR3 in DNA: TGTGCCAGCAGCTCCGGAGGTTCTGGGGCCAACGTCCTGACTTTC. Full variable domain (outside the CDR3, taken from reference TRBV7-3 and TRBJ2-6): GAGVSQTPSNKVTEKGKYVELRCDPISGHTALYWYRQSLGQGPEFLIYFQGTGAADDSGLPNDRFFAVRPEGSVSTLKIQRTERGDSAVYLCASSSGGSGANVLTFGAGSRLTVL.

This rearrangement joins TRBV7-3 to TRBJ1-1; D is uncertain. V lost 3 bases, J lost 0 bases, and 5 bases lay in between. CDR1 is SGHTA and CDR2 is FQGTGA in the germline V gene. The CDR3 loop spans 13 amino acids. The chain's CDR3 is CASSFLVNTEAFF. As DNA, the CDR3 is TGTGCCAGCAGCTTCCTAGTGAACACTGAAGCTTTCTTT.

This chain uses TRBV5-1 with TRBJ2-7, with 8 bases lining up with TRBD2. The CDR3 covers 17 residues. CDR1 and CDR2 (germline): SGHRS, YFSETQ. J gave up 0 bases and V 0 bases, and 8 bases lay outside the gene matches. The CDR3, as DNA: TGCGCCAGCAGCTTGGTGGTCGGGGGGGGATCCTCCTACGAGCAGTACTTC. It is translated as CASSLVVGGGSSYEQYF.

Only a few counts were recorded for this clone. This chain uses TRBV9 with TRBJ1-2, with D uncertain. The CDR3 is 12 amino acids. The V end lost 2 bases, the J end lost 4 bases, and 6 bases lay between the germline ends. Germline CDR1 and CDR2: SGDLS and YYNGEE. The CDR3 loop reads CASSVDSYGYTF. The CDR3 DNA is TGTGCCAGCAGCGTCGACTCCTATGGCTACACCTTC.

This chain links TRBV28 with TRBJ1-3; D gene unclear. Germline V gives CDR1 MDHEN, CDR2 SYDVKM. CDR3 length: 14 residues. The V gene lost 3 bases and the J gene lost 3 bases, with 9 bases spanning the gap. CDR3 loop: CASSLRLSGNTIYF. Here the CDR3 DNA reads TGTGCCAGCAGTTTGAGGTTAAGTGGAAACACCATATATTTT. Full variable domain (remainder filled in from reference TRBV28 and TRBJ1-3): DVKVTQSSRYLVKRTGEKVFLECVQDMDHENMFWYRQDPGLGLRLIYFSYDVKMKEKGDIPEGYSVSREKKERFSLILESASTNQTSMYLCASSLRLSGNTIYFGEGSWLTVV.

The count of this clone is one. The chain is built from TRBV4-3 and TRBJ2-3; TRBD2 aligns across 14 bases. The CDR3 sequence is 19 residues long. V was clipped by 1 base and J by 9 bases; unmatched bases: 15. Germline lookup yields CDR1 LGHNA and CDR2 YSLEER. The CDR3 reads CASSQALTTSGGGLGTQYF. CDR3 in DNA: TGCGCCAGCAGCCAAGCTCTTACGACTAGCGGGGGGGGGTTGGGGACGCAGTATTTT.

The V and J genes are TRBV6-5 and TRBJ1-2; D possibly corresponds to TRBD1 (6 bases). CDR3 length equals 13 residues. Germline V gene lookup returns CDR1 MNHEY and CDR2 SVGAGI. Trimming shortened V by 2 bases and J by 4 bases, and 8 bases separated the two germline ends. The CDR3 nucleotides read TGTGCCAGCAGTTACCAGGGGCTCTATGGCTACACCTTC. It is translated as CASSYQGLYGYTF.